This TCR beta chain was captured in a study of vaccination and CD4 T cells after COVID-19. The treatment denotes: roughly nine-day PBMC culture with coronavirus spike peptide pools or control peptides (ViraFEST assay). Cultured CD4+ T-cell DNA underwent Oncomine TCR Beta short-read sequencing. TCRdb reprocessed the PCR reads with MiXCR, giving one entry per CDR3 protein. The sample has roughly 16,000 distinct CDR3 sequences; almost 60% are singletons. This CDR3 contains 13 residues. CDR1 is SGHTA, CDR2 FQGNSA, per germline. V lost 2 bases and J lost 1, with 5 bases in between. A word on this clonotype: Its antigen is undetermined.

The chain employs TRBV7-2 and TRBJ1-1; unclear D gene. The receptor's source is a human donor who had recovered from COVID-19. The specimen was CD4+ T cells from blood, cultured in vitro. The CDR3 loop is CASSLFENTEAFF. CDR3 nucleotides: TGTGCCAGCAGCTTATTCGAGAACACTGAAGCTTTCTTT.